Below are 7 T cell receptor beta chains sequenced from a single sample in a study of cytomegalovirus exposure and HLA in healthy donors. The protocol was immunoSEQ multiplex PCR, while the TCRdb copy is restricted to in-frame clones and leaves out a portion. The sample shows about 170,000 clones, under 90% of them seen only once. Source material: PBMCs. These receptors originate from a man aged 18 to 35 in good health and CMV-seropositive.

This clone appeared a single time. CDR3 residues: CASSRDPPGAAEAFF. The CDR3 region has the DNA TGTGCCAGCAGCCGCGACCCCCCAGGGGCGGCTGAAGCTTTCTTT. This rearrangement joins TRBV28 to TRBJ1-1, with a tentative D call TRBD1 (6 bases). The germline V gene encodes CDR1 MDHEN and CDR2 SYDVKM. The CDR3 consists of 15 residues. Deletions cut 6 bases from V and 6 bases from J, with 20 bases between.

This sequence joins TRBV27 and TRBJ2-7; maybe TRBD1 (6 bases). The CDR3 contains 14 residues. V was cut by 5 bases and J by 7 bases, with 18 bases left in between. CDR1 and CDR2 from the germline V gene are MNHEY and SMNVEV (reference sequence). For the CDR3, the DNA is TGTGCCAGCAGTAAATCCTGGGGGCGCGGTGAGCAGTACTTC. Protein: CASSKSWGRGEQYF.

This chain connects TRBV4-1 to TRBJ2-2; 9 bases fit TRBD1. There are 18 residues in the CDR3. Losses at the gene ends were 2 bases for V and 4 bases for J; bases not matched to a gene: 11. Looked up from germline, CDR1 is MGHRA and CDR2 is YSYEKL. CDR3 region: CASSQPQRGTGTTGELFF. The CDR3 DNA reads as TGCGCCAGCAGCCAACCCCAGAGGGGGACAGGGACCACCGGGGAGCTGTTTTTT.

This chain links TRBV27 with TRBJ1-3; possibly TRBD1 for D (6 bases). CDR1 and CDR2 from the germline V gene are MNHEY and SMNVEV (reference sequence). This CDR3 comprises 14 residues. Trimming removed 6 bases from V and 4 bases from J, with 13 bases in between. Here the CDR3 reads CASRKTGYGNTIYF. CDR3 nucleotides: TGTGCCAGCAGGAAAACAGGGTACGGAAACACCATATATTTT.

This clone was detected once. The V and J genes are TRBV28 and TRBJ2-7; 9 nucleotides line up with TRBD1. Trimming at V came to 3 bases and at J to 4 bases, leaving 13 bases not matched to a gene. Germline V gene sequence: CDR1 MDHEN, CDR2 SYDVKM. The CDR3 is made up of 17 amino acids. The CDR3 region has the DNA TGTGCCAGCAGTTTTGGCCCAACCGGGACAGGGTCTTACGAGCAGTACTTC. This encodes CASSFGPTGTGSYEQYF.

The V gene is TRBV6-6, the J gene TRBJ2-5; TRBD2 aligns across 10 bases. The CDR3 runs 16 residues. After removal of 0 bases from V and 0 bases from J, the junction contained 1 base not matched to a gene. Germline loops: CDR1 MNHNY, CDR2 SVGAGI (reference sequence). The CDR3 bases are TGTGCCAGCAGTTACTCCCTAGCGGGGGACCAAGAGACCCAGTACTTC. Translated, it gives CASSYSLAGDQETQYF.

The chain uses TRBV5-1 and TRBJ1-4; 9 bases align to TRBD1. Germline V gives CDR1 SGHRS, CDR2 YFSETQ. Trimming cost V 1 base and J 8 bases; bases outside gene matches: 15. The CDR3 extends over 18 amino acids. CDR3 sequence (DNA): TGCGCCAGCAGCTTGTTTAGCCGGACAGGGGCGCGGGGAGAAAAACTGTTTTTT. Translating it yields CASSLFSRTGARGEKLFF.